What follows describes a single T cell receptor (beta chain). As yet, its antigen is unknown. The data originate from a study of shared clonotypes between healthy human individuals. Study-wide results and limits: Although depth was large, rarefaction showed that sequencing of the sorted subsets was incomplete. Generally, naive subsets came out with larger estimated richness than memory subsets.

Generated by immunoSEQ multiplex PCR, the TCRdb table keeps only in-frame clones and is missing some. Of about 2.1 million clones in the sample, just under 95% are singletons; the top ten hold around 1.7%. The naive CD8 subset, CD45RO-negative cells positively selected for CCR7, excluded terminally differentiated effector memory CD45RA+ cells. The donor cohort consisted entirely of Caucasian adults residing in Nashville, Tennessee. V lost 5 bases to trimming and J lost 4 bases; unmatched junction nucleotides: 6. Per germline, CDR1 SGHVS and CDR2 FQNEAQ. This CDR3 contains 15 residues. This chain uses TRBV7-8 with TRBJ1-3; 9 positions match TRBD1. This sequence originates from a man aged 18 to 29 in good health. Some clones in this sample may be carry-over from other donors' samples. The sample was naive CD8+ T cells from PBMCs. CDR3 DNA sequence: TGTGCCAGCAGCGCAACAGGGGGCGCGGGAAACACCATATATTTT. Its translation is CASSATGGAGNTIYF.